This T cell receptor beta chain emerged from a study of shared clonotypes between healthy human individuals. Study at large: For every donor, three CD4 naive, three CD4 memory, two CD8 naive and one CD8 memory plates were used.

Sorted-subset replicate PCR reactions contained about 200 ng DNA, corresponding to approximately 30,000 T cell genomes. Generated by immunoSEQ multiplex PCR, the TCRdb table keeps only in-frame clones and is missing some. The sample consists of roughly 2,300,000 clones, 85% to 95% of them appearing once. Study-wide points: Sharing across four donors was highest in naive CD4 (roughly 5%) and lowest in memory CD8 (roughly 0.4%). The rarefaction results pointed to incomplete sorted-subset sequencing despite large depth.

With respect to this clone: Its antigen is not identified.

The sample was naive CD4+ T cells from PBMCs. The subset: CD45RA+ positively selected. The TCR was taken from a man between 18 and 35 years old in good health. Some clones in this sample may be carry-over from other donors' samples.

CDR3 sequence reads: CASSEAQTLRANYGYTF. Here the CDR3 DNA reads TGTGCCAGCAGTGAAGCGCAGACTTTAAGAGCTAACTATGGCTACACCTTC. The chain recombines TRBV2 with TRBJ1-2; D is uncertain. V lost 0 bases and J lost 0, with 14 bases in between. There are 17 residues in the CDR3. Looked up from germline, CDR1 is SNHLY and CDR2 is FYNNEI.